The 32 T cell receptor beta chains presented below share a single source sample, sequenced in a study of blood T cell repertoires in COVID-19. TCRdb's table, derived via immunoSEQ multiplex PCR, lists solely in-frame clones and lacks some. The sample lists 210,000 or so clones; nearly 90% were seen once. The specimen sequenced was peripheral blood. These receptors were taken from a woman younger than 35 who had recovered from COVID-19.

The chain recombines TRBV4-3 with TRBJ2-3; 8 bases line up with TRBD2. From germline, CDR1 is LGHNA and CDR2 YSLEER. V lost 0 bases to trimming and J lost 3 bases; unmatched junction nucleotides: 14. The CDR3 is 19 residues long. The CDR3 nucleotides read TGCGCCAGCAGCCAAGATGCCCTCGGGGGGGGTTATCGAACAGATACGCAGTATTTT. Translation: CASSQDALGGGYRTDTQYF.

This chain uses TRBV19 with TRBJ1-4; D unresolved. Germline CDR1 LNHDA, CDR2 SQIVND (reference sequence). This CDR3 spans 14 amino acids. Trimming stripped 5 bases from V and 0 bases from J, with 7 bases between. CDR3 DNA sequence: TGTGCCAGTAGTTTCTCGTCAACTAATGAAAAACTGTTTTTT. Translation: CASSFSSTNEKLFF.

V gene TRBV6-5 combines with J gene TRBJ2-7; 14 bases fit TRBD2. This CDR3 comprises 15 residues. Losses at the gene ends were 6 bases for V and 6 bases for J; bases not matched to a gene: 7. CDR1 MNHEY and CDR2 SVGAGI come from the germline V gene. CDR3 sequence: CASRAGTSGRREQYF. CDR3 DNA: TGTGCCAGCAGAGCAGGGACTAGCGGGAGACGCGAGCAGTACTTC.

This rearrangement joins TRBV19 to TRBJ1-5; D gene unclear. The CDR3 spans 12 residues. Germline CDR1 and CDR2: LNHDA and SQIVND (reference sequence). V dropped 1 base and J dropped 7 bases, with 5 bases sitting between them. CDR3 protein: CASSIARQPQHF. In DNA, the CDR3 is TGTGCCAGTAGTATAGCGAGACAGCCCCAGCATTTT.

The gene calls are TRBV7-2 and TRBJ1-2; possibly TRBD1 for D (6 bases). CDR1 and CDR2 from the germline V gene are SGHTA and FQGNSA. Trimming shortened V by 6 bases and J by 4 bases, and 12 bases separated the two germline ends. This CDR3 spans 13 amino acids. CDR3: CASRSGQPYGYTF. CDR3 bases: TGTGCCAGCAGATCCGGACAGCCCTATGGCTACACCTTC. Based on the CDR3 plus reference TRBV7-2 and TRBJ1-2, the full variable domain is GAGVSQSPSNKVTEKGKDVELRCDPISGHTALYWYRQSLGQGLEFLIYFQGNSAPDKSGLPSDRFSAERTGGSVSTLTIQRTQQEDSAVYLCASRSGQPYGYTFGSGTRLTVV.

J is TRBJ1-1 and V is TRBV7-9, with D maybe TRBD1 (6 bases). The CDR3 consists of 15 residues. The V gene's germline CDR1 is SEHNR and CDR2 FQNEAQ (reference sequence). The V gene lost 4 bases and the J gene lost 1 base, with 13 bases spanning the gap. CDR3 region: CASSSEGEGNTEAFF. The CDR3 nucleotides read TGTGCCAGCAGCTCAGAGGGGGAGGGGAACACTGAAGCTTTCTTT.

The chain is built from TRBV6-5 and TRBJ1-1, with D possibly matching TRBD1 (5 bases). V lost 2 bases and J 1 base, leaving 8 bases between the germline ends. Germline V gives CDR1 MNHEY, CDR2 SVGAGI. The CDR3 is 14 amino acids. CDR3: CASSYAGRNTEAFF. In DNA, the CDR3 is TGTGCCAGCAGTTACGCAGGGCGGAACACTGAAGCTTTCTTT.

V is TRBV19 and J is TRBJ2-7, with D maybe TRBD2 (6 bases). Germline loops: CDR1 LNHDA, CDR2 SQIVND (reference sequence). The CDR3 is 13 residues long. Trimming left V 3 bases short and J 7 bases short, with 13 bases between. The CDR3 region has the DNA TGTGCCAGTAGTATGAAGGCGGCGGGGGAGCAGTACTTC. Its translation: CASSMKAAGEQYF.

The chain employs TRBV19 and TRBJ2-7, with 8 bases matching TRBD1. CDR3 length: 14 residues. Per germline, CDR1 LNHDA and CDR2 SQIVND (reference sequence). V lost 3 bases to trimming and J lost 6 bases; unmatched junction nucleotides: 7. The DNA for the CDR3 is TGTGCCAGTAGTATTTGGAGTACAGGGGGCGAGCAGTACTTC. Translated, it gives CASSIWSTGGEQYF.

This chain connects TRBV6-2 or TRBV6-3 to TRBJ2-7; D gene ambiguous. V dropped 0 bases and J dropped 6 bases, with 6 bases sitting between them. The CDR3 consists of 12 residues. Germline values: CDR1 MNHEY, CDR2 SVGEGT. CDR3 sequence (DNA): TGTGCCAGCAGTTACTCCTCTCTCGAGCAGTACTTC. Its translation is CASSYSSLEQYF.

The chain links TRBV5-4 to TRBJ1-3, with 9 bases that match TRBD1. The CDR3 has 16 residues. Trimming cost V 4 bases and J 2 bases; bases outside gene matches: 7. CDR1 and CDR2 (germline): SGHNT, YYREEE (reference sequence). In DNA form, the CDR3 reads TGTGCCAGCAGCACCGGACAGGGGTTCACTGGAAACACCATATATTTT. Translation gives CASSTGQGFTGNTIYF.

The CDR3 DNA reads as TGTGCTAGTGGTTTGGCCGGACAGGGGGCCGGGACCCAGTACTTC. This sequence encodes CASGLAGQGAGTQYF. The chain uses TRBV12-5 and TRBJ2-5, with 11 bases aligning to TRBD1. This CDR3 is built from 15 residues. V lost 1 base, J lost 7 bases, and 5 bases stayed unmatched. Germline V gene lookup returns CDR1 LGHNT and CDR2 FRNRAP.

This clone was found a few times. V and J are TRBV6-4 and TRBJ2-1; 8 nucleotides line up with TRBD2. The V gene end was trimmed by 5 bases and the J gene end by 5 bases; junction bases not matched to a gene: 8. The CDR3 loop spans 15 amino acids. Germline CDR1 reads MRHNA; CDR2 reads SNTAGT. CDR3 protein: CASSQGLAGNNEQFF. CDR3 sequence (DNA): TGTGCCAGCAGTCAAGGGCTAGCGGGCAACAATGAGCAGTTCTTC.

In this sample, this clone turned up a few times. Different DNA sequences within this sample yield the same CDR3. The chain recombines TRBV15 with TRBJ2-7; D unresolved. The CDR3 covers 12 residues. The V end was cut by 1 base, the J end by 3 bases, with 4 bases between. Germline V gene lookup returns CDR1 LNHNV and CDR2 YYDKDF (reference sequence). CDR3 sequence (DNA): TGTGCCACCAGCAGAGCGGGCTACGAGCAGTACTTC. Its translation: CATSRAGYEQYF.

The genes are TRBV14 and TRBJ1-4; D remains unclear. The V end lost 1 base, the J end lost 3 bases, and 9 bases lay between the germline ends. Looked up from germline, CDR1 is SGHDN and CDR2 is FVKESK. The CDR3 has 15 residues. The CDR3 coding sequence is TGTGCCAGCAGCCAAGCCCTATATCCTAATGAAAAACTGTTTTTT. This sequence encodes CASSQALYPNEKLFF.

The V and J genes are TRBV27 and TRBJ1-1; D is perhaps TRBD1 (6 bases). CDR1 is MNHEY, CDR2 SMNVEV, per germline (reference sequence). The V end lost 4 bases, the J end lost 7 bases, and 22 bases lay between the germline ends. The CDR3 loop spans 16 amino acids. CDR3 region: CASSSYVLGTTHEAFF. The CDR3 DNA follows: TGTGCCAGCAGTTCCTATGTTTTGGGGACAACTCATGAAGCTTTCTTT.

V is TRBV15 and J is TRBJ2-1; weak D call: TRBD2 (6 bases). The V end lost 3 bases, the J end lost 7 bases, and 10 bases lay between the germline ends. The CDR3 has 13 residues. Per germline, CDR1 LNHNV and CDR2 YYDKDF (reference sequence). The CDR3 coding sequence is TGTGCCACCAGCAGGCGCCGGGAGAATGAGCAGTTCTTC. Translating it yields CATSRRRENEQFF.

This chain uses TRBV19 with TRBJ1-1; tentative D call: TRBD1 (5 bases). This CDR3 spans 16 amino acids. CDR1 is LNHDA, CDR2 SQIVND, per germline (reference sequence). V lost 1 base to trimming and J lost 0 bases, with 12 bases between them. CDR3 region: CASSIAWGALNTEAFF. In DNA form, the CDR3 reads TGTGCCAGTAGTATAGCTTGGGGCGCCCTGAACACTGAAGCTTTCTTT.

The J gene is TRBJ2-1, the V gene TRBV6-8, with 9 bases lining up with TRBD1. Germline V gene lookup returns CDR1 MNHGY and CDR2 SAAAGT. The V and J ends lost 6 bases and 0 bases, in that order; junction bases with no gene match: 6. The CDR3 contains 16 residues. In DNA form, the CDR3 reads TGTGCCAGCAGGCCGACAGGGGGGAGCTCCTACAATGAGCAGTTCTTC. Its protein is CASRPTGGSSYNEQFF.

The chain uses TRBV6-5 and TRBJ2-5, with D perhaps matching TRBD2 (5 bases). Germline V gives CDR1 MNHEY, CDR2 SVGAGI. Deletions cut 6 bases from V and 7 bases from J, with 18 bases between. This CDR3 region has 14 residues. CDR3 DNA: TGTGCCAGCAGCCGGGGTCCACCCTGGGGGACCCAGTACTTC. Protein product: CASSRGPPWGTQYF.

As for this clone: One end of the junction is discordant with germline, which a read error may explain. The J gene is TRBJ1-2, the V gene TRBV5-6, with D possibly being TRBD1 (6 bases). CDR1 is SGHDT, CDR2 YYEEEE, per germline. CDR3 length equals 15 residues. In DNA, the CDR3 is TGTGCCAGCCGCTTACTCGAGGGCGGGGGCAGGGGCTACACCTTC. Residues: CASRLLEGGGRGYTF. The full variable domain, its missing parts supplied by reference TRBV5-6 and TRBJ1-2, is DAGVTQSPTHLIKTRGQQVTLRCSPKSGHDTVSWYQQALGQGPQFIFQYYEEEERQRGNFPDRFSGHQFPNYSSELNVNALLLGDSALYLCASRLLEGGGRGYTFGSGTRLTVV.

The chain has TRBV11-2 and TRBJ2-5, with 7 bases fitting TRBD1. V trimming: 8 bases; J trimming: 3 bases; junction bases outside the gene matches: 6. Germline CDR1 and CDR2: SGHAT and FQNNGV. CDR3 length equals 13 residues. This CDR3 is CASRSGTEETQYF. The CDR3 region has the DNA TGTGCCAGCCGCTCCGGGACAGAAGAGACCCAGTACTTC.

This chain uses TRBV15 with TRBJ1-5; D ambiguous. The germline CDR1 and CDR2 sequences are LNHNV and YYDKDF (reference sequence). V gave up 5 bases and J gave up 6 bases, with 14 bases separating them. This CDR3 region has 14 residues. The CDR3 DNA reads TGTGCCACCAGCGTCGGATCGGGAGGTCAGCCCCAGCATTTT. Translation gives CATSVGSGGQPQHF.

This chain uses TRBV29-1 with TRBJ1-1; unclear D gene. Germline V gene sequence: CDR1 SQVTM, CDR2 ANQGSEA. CDR3 length: 12 residues. The germline V and J ends were trimmed by 4 bases and 0 bases, with 6 bases remaining between them. In DNA form, the CDR3 reads TGCAGCGTTGTGGAGTTGAACACTGAAGCTTTCTTT. Translated, it gives CSVVELNTEAFF.

V gene TRBV5-4 combines with J gene TRBJ2-3; 11 nucleotides align to TRBD2. The CDR3 length is 16 residues. The germline CDR1 and CDR2 sequences are SGHNT and YYREEE (reference sequence). The V segment lost 5 bases and the J segment 5 bases; nucleotides outside the gene matches: 10. DNA of the CDR3: TGTGCCAGCAGTTCTTTAGCGGGAGGGCCCGTAGATACGCAGTATTTT. Translating gives CASSSLAGGPVDTQYF.

J is TRBJ2-7 and V is TRBV4-1, with a possible D match to TRBD2 (5 bases). Germline values: CDR1 MGHRA, CDR2 YSYEKL. V was clipped by 3 bases and J by 2 bases, with 14 bases between them. The CDR3 contains 15 residues. The CDR3 reads CASSHPGVPPYEQYF. The CDR3 DNA reads TGCGCCAGCAGCCATCCCGGGGTGCCCCCCTACGAGCAGTACTTC.

A word on this clone: The sample holds other DNA sequences that translate to the same CDR3. The chain recombines TRBV6-5 with TRBJ1-1; D not certain. V lost 0 bases to trimming and J lost 0 bases, with 5 bases between them. Germline V CDR1 and CDR2: MNHEY, SVGAGI. The CDR3 is 14 amino acids. The CDR3 is CASSYSGLNTEAFF. The CDR3 DNA sequence: TGTGCCAGCAGTTACTCTGGCTTGAACACTGAAGCTTTCTTT.

The gene calls are TRBV27 and TRBJ1-4; 7 nucleotides agree with TRBD1. The CDR3 has 16 amino acids. Germline-derived CDR1 and CDR2 are MNHEY and SMNVEV (reference sequence). J lost 2 bases, V lost 5 bases, and 8 bases had no gene match. Written as DNA, the CDR3 is TGTGCCAGCAGTCCGCACAGGGGCGGTACTAATGAAAAACTGTTTTTT. Its translation: CASSPHRGGTNEKLFF.

The chain couples TRBV10-2 to TRBJ2-1, with TRBD2 matching 10 bases. This CDR3 has 14 residues. Germline CDR1 WSHSY, CDR2 SAAADI. The V gene end was trimmed by 10 bases and the J gene end by 6 bases; junction bases not matched to a gene: 9. The CDR3 sequence is CATLPSGRANEQFF. The CDR3 DNA reads TGCGCCACACTTCCAAGCGGGAGGGCCAATGAGCAGTTCTTC.

The chain has TRBV9 and TRBJ1-5, with 10 bases matching TRBD1. V dropped 4 bases and J dropped 4; count of bases not matched to a gene: 5. From germline, CDR1 is SGDLS and CDR2 YYNGEE. CDR3 length equals 15 residues. CDR3 sequence (DNA): TGTGCCAGCAGCCAGGGGGGACAGGGGAATCAGCCCCAGCATTTT. This codes for CASSQGGQGNQPQHF.

The chain combines TRBV7-6 with TRBJ2-1; TRBD2 is a possible D gene (6 bases). CDR3 size: 15 residues. V lost 5 bases and J 5 bases, leaving 16 bases between the germline ends. The germline CDR1 and CDR2 sequences are SGHVS and FNYEAQ. CDR3 sequence: CASSNSGGGNNEQFF. The CDR3 nucleotides read TGTGCCAGCAGCAATAGCGGAGGAGGGAACAATGAGCAGTTCTTC.

The chain carries TRBV25-1 and TRBJ2-6; possible D gene TRBD1, 5 bases. V was pared by 6 bases and J by 0 bases, with 12 bases between. The length of the CDR3 is 16 residues. Germline lookup yields CDR1 MGHDK and CDR2 SYGVNS. CDR3 DNA: TGTGCCAGCAGCACCCACAGGTACTCTGGGGCCAACGTCCTGACTTTC. Its protein product is CASSTHRYSGANVLTF.